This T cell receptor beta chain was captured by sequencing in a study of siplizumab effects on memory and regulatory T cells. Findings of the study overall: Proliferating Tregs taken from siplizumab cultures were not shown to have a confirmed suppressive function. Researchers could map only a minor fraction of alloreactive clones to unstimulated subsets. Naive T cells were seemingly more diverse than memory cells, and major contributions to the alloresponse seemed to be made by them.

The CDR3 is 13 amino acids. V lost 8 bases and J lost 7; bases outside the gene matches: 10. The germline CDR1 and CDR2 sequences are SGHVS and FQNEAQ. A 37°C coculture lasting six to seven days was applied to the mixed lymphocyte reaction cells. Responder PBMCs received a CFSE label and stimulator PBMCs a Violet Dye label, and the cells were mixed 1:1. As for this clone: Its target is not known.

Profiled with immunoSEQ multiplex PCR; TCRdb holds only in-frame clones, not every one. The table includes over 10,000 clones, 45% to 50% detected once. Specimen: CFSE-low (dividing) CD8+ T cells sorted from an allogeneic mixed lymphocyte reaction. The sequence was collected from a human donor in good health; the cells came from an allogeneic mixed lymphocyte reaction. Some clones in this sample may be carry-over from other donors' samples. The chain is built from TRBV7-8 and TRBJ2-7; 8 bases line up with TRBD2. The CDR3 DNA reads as TGTGCCAGCGCGTACGGGGGGGGGACGGAGCAGTACTTC. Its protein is CASAYGGGTEQYF. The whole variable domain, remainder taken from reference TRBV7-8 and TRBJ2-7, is GAGVSQSPRYKVAKRGQDVALRCDPISGHVSLFWYQQALGQGPEFLTYFQNEAQLDKSGLPSDRFFAERPEGSVSTLKIQRTQQEDSAVYLCASAYGGGTEQYFGPGTRLTVT.